The present T cell receptor beta chain was sequenced within a study of monozygotic twins with inflammatory bowel disease. Overall study results and limits: Discordant twins had repertoire similarity that did not differ from that of concordant twins, possibly from limited power.

Note on this clonotype: Its antigen is currently unknown.

CDR1 is MNHEY and CDR2 is SVGAGI in the germline V gene. The CDR3 consists of 15 residues. TCRdb reprocessed the 5' RACE reads and keeps a single row for each CDR3 protein, giving no DNA. The repertoire table contains about 150,000 distinct CDR3 sequences. Sequenced material: blood. The sequence came from a human donor with ulcerative colitis or Crohn's disease, or a healthy co-twin of an affected twin (not recorded which). This chain joins TRBV6-5 and TRBJ2-1; there is no DNA to check the TCRdb D call of TRBD2. CDR3 in amino acids: CATNKKREGRDEQFF.